These 13 T cell receptor beta chains share one sample of origin, sequenced in a study of T cells in Graves' hyperthyroidism and ophthalmopathy. The TCR beta CDR3 regions underwent amplification using RNA transcripts as the source. Using the HTBI primer set, a first-round RT-PCR was run on the TCR CDR3. From the multiplex PCR reads, TCRdb called clonotypes with MiXCR, one entry per CDR3 protein. The sample shows fewer than 850,000 distinct CDR3 sequences, roughly 17% of them seen only once. Source material: blood. These TCRs come from a man aged 45-60 years with Graves' hyperthyroidism.

The chain recombines TRBV7-2 with TRBJ1-5, with D perhaps TRBD1 (5 bases). The V gene lost 0 bases and the J gene lost 4 bases, with 13 bases spanning the gap. Germline V CDR1 and CDR2: SGHTA, FQGNSA. This CDR3 region has 16 residues. The CDR3 region has the DNA TGTGCCAGCAGCTTAGCGTGGGGCAAGGGGAATCAGCCCCAGCATTTT. Translated, it gives CASSLAWGKGNQPQHF.

CDR3 coding DNA: TGTGCCAGCAGCTTAACCCACACGGGCGATCAGCCCCAGCATTTT. Translated: CASSLTHTGDQPQHF. V is TRBV7-9 and J is TRBJ1-5; no definite D call. This CDR3 spans 15 amino acids. The germline gives CDR1 SEHNR, CDR2 FQNEAQ (reference sequence). Trimming stripped 2 bases from V and 5 bases from J, with 13 bases between.

This clonotype was detected only a few times. The CDR3 loop reads CASSLNYFYEQYF. The CDR3 nucleotides are TGTGCCAGCAGCCTAAATTACTTCTACGAGCAGTACTTC. The J gene is TRBJ2-7, the V gene TRBV5-6; D is uncertain. V lost 4 bases to trimming and J lost 3 bases, with 11 bases between them. This CDR3 has 13 amino acids. CDR1 is SGHDT and CDR2 is YYEEEE in the germline V gene.

At least ten counts were recorded for this clonotype. This chain links TRBV12-3 or TRBV12-4 with TRBJ1-5; 8 bases match TRBD1. Trimming at V came to 7 bases and at J to 4 bases, leaving 9 bases not matched to a gene. The CDR3 totals 15 residues. In nucleotides, the CDR3 is TGTGCCAGCATCCCCAGGGGGCAGCCTAATCAGCCCCAGCATTTT. As protein: CASIPRGQPNQPQHF.

The chain links TRBV28 to TRBJ2-3; a possible D gene is TRBD2 (6 bases). This CDR3 spans 13 amino acids. Germline CDR1 is MDHEN and CDR2 is SYDVKM. The V end lost 6 bases, the J end lost 4 bases, and 11 bases lay between the germline ends. The CDR3 region has the DNA TGTGCCAGCAGAAGGGACTTCTCAGATACGCAGTATTTT. Protein product: CASRRDFSDTQYF.

This clonotype occurred many times. V and J are TRBV6-1 and TRBJ2-7; TRBD2 matches 10 bases. The V and J ends lost 6 bases and 5 bases, in that order; junction bases with no gene match: 10. CDR1 is MNHNS, CDR2 SASEGT, per germline. CDR3 length: 15 amino acids. Written as DNA, the CDR3 is TGTGCCAGCAGCGCCGCTAGCGGGAGTCCGAACGAGCAGTACTTC. Encoded protein: CASSAASGSPNEQYF.

This clonotype was seen repeatedly, ten times or more. The chain couples TRBV2 to TRBJ1-1; D remains ambiguous. Germline V gene lookup returns CDR1 SNHLY and CDR2 FYNNEI. V lost 6 bases and J 7 bases, leaving 12 bases between the germline ends. The CDR3 has 12 amino acids. CDR3 nucleotides: TGTGCCAGCAGCCTGGCCCGTAATGAAGCTTTCTTT. It specifies CASSLARNEAFF. Based on the CDR3 plus reference TRBV2 and TRBJ1-1, the full variable domain is EPEVTQTPSHQVTQMGQEVILRCVPISNHLYFYWYRQILGQKVEFLVSFYNNEISEKSEIFDDQFSVERPDGSNFTLKIRSTKLEDSAMYFCASSLARNEAFFGQGTRLTVV.

V and J are TRBV19 and TRBJ2-2; either TRBD1 or TRBD2 may supply D (5 bases each). The CDR3 consists of 13 residues. CDR1 and CDR2 (germline): LNHDA, SQIVND (reference sequence). Trimming took off 1 base at V and 6 bases at J, with 6 bases between the two ends. The CDR3 reads CASSIGGAGELFF. In DNA form, the CDR3 reads TGTGCCAGTAGTATAGGAGGGGCCGGGGAGCTGTTTTTT.

The rearrangement links TRBV28 to TRBJ2-5; 12 bases line up with TRBD2. This CDR3 has 15 amino acids. V trimming: 6 bases; J trimming: 5 bases; junction bases outside the gene matches: 7. The germline CDR1 and CDR2 sequences are MDHEN and SYDVKM. CDR3 residues: CASRPPSGRGETQYF. The DNA for the CDR3 is TGTGCCAGCAGGCCTCCTAGCGGGAGGGGGGAGACCCAGTACTTC.

V gene TRBV20-1 combines with J gene TRBJ1-2; 9 bases line up with TRBD1. Unmatched junction bases numbered 16, after V lost 6 bases and J lost 8 bases. CDR1 is DFQATT, CDR2 SNEGSKA, per germline (reference sequence). The CDR3 length is 15 residues. The CDR3 DNA reads as TGCAGTGCCCCCGAAAGACAGGGGGGAGGGAGAGGCTACACCTTC. Protein product: CSAPERQGGGRGYTF.

This clonotype was recorded at least ten times. This chain joins TRBV5-1 and TRBJ2-5, with TRBD1 identical over 8 bases. The CDR3 length is 17 residues. The J segment lost 5 bases and the V segment lost 4 bases, leaving 16 bases of the junction unmatched. Germline V lookup: CDR1 SGHRS, CDR2 YFSETQ. CDR3 amino acids: CASSGTNGTGILETQYF. The DNA of the CDR3 is TGCGCCAGCAGCGGGACCAACGGGACAGGAATACTGGAGACCCAGTACTTC.

This clonotype was counted only a few times. The CDR3, as DNA: TGTGCCAGCAGCTCAACAGGCGGGAGCTCCTACAATGAGCAGTTCTTC. Residues: CASSSTGGSSYNEQFF. The chain is built from TRBV7-3 and TRBJ2-1; 7 bases align to TRBD2. The CDR3 contains 16 residues. The germline V gene has CDR1 SGHTA and CDR2 FQGTGA. Trimming removed 4 bases from V and 0 bases from J; junction bases left unmatched: 6.

This clonotype was counted at least ten times. The genes are TRBV2 and TRBJ1-2; 8 bases match TRBD1. V dropped 6 bases and J dropped 7; count of bases not matched to a gene: 4. Germline loops: CDR1 SNHLY, CDR2 FYNNEI. This CDR3 has 12 amino acids. The CDR3 coding sequence is TGTGCCAGCAGGGACAGGGTGTCTGGCTACACCTTC. As protein: CASRDRVSGYTF.